Here is one TCR beta chain with its context. These data belong to a study of T cell changes during pregnancy in multiple sclerosis. This CDR3 has 14 residues. With 2 bases removed from V and 4 bases from J, the gap between germline ends came to 11 bases. Germline V lookup: CDR1 SNHLY, CDR2 FYNNEI. Generated by immunoSEQ multiplex PCR, the TCRdb table keeps only in-frame clones and is missing some. The sample records roughly 69,000 clones, roughly 94% being singletons. This TCR was recovered from a female donor with multiple sclerosis, enrolled in a pregnancy study. The chain carries TRBV2 and TRBJ1-2; D gene uncertain. Sequenced material: peripheral blood, taken after pregnancy. The CDR3 DNA is TGTGCCAGCAGTGAAAAAGAGGTAACCTATGGCTACACCTTC. Amino acids: CASSEKEVTYGYTF.